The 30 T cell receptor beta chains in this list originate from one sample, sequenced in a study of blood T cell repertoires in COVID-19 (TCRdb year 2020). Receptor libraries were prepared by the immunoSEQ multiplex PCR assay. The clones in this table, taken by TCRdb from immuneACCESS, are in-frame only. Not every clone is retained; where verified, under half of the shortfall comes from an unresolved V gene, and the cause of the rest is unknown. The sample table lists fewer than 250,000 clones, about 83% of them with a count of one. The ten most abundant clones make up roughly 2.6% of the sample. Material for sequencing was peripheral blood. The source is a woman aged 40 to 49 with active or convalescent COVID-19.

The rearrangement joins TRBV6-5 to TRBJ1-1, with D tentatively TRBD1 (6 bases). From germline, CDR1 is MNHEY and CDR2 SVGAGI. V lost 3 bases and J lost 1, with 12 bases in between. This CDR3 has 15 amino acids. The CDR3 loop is CASSYKSTGNTEAFF. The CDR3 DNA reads TGTGCCAGCAGTTATAAGTCGACAGGGAACACTGAAGCTTTCTTT.

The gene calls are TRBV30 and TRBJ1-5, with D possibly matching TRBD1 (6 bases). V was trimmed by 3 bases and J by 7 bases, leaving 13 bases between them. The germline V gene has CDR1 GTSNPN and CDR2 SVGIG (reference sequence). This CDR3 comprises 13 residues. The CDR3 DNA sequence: TGTGCCTGGAGCAGACAGGATGGACAGCCCCAGCATTTT. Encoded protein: CAWSRQDGQPQHF.

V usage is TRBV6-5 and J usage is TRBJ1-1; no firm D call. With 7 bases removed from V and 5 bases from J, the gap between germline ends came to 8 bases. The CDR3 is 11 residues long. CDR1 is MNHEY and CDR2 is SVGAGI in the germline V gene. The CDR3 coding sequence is TGTGCCAGCACCCGAGGGACTGAAGCTTTCTTT. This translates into CASTRGTEAFF.

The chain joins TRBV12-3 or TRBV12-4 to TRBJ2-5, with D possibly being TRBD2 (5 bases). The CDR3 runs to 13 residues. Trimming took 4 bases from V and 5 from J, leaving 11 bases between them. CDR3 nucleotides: TGTGCCAGCAGTTACGGGGTGACGGAGACCCAGTACTTC. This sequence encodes CASSYGVTETQYF.

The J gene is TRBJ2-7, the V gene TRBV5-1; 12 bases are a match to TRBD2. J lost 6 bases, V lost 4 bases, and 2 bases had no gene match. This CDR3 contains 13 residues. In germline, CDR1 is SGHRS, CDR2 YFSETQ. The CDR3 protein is CASSVLAGGEQYF. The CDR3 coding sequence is TGCGCCAGCAGCGTACTAGCGGGAGGCGAGCAGTACTTC.

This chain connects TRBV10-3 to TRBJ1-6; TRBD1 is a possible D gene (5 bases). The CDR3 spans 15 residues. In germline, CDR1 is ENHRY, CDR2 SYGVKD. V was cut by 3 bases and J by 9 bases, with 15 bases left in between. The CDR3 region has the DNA TGTGCCATCAGTGAAAGCGAGACAGAACGTTCACCCCTCCACTTT. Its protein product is CAISESETERSPLHF.

CDR3 DNA sequence: TGTGCCAGCAGCCCCCTGGAGGGGTCAATAGCAGATACGCAGTATTTT. Translated, it gives CASSPLEGSIADTQYF. This sequence joins TRBV11-3 and TRBJ2-3; TRBD2 might be the D (6 bases). The V gene's germline CDR1 is SGHNT and CDR2 YENEEA. Trimming pared 5 bases from V and 4 bases from J, leaving 19 bases between. There are 16 residues in the CDR3.

The CDR3 sequence: CASSLGGGGNYGYTF. DNA of the CDR3: TGTGCCAGCAGCTTAGGGGGCGGTGGGAACTATGGCTACACCTTC. This chain uses TRBV7-8 with TRBJ1-2; a possible D gene is TRBD1 (5 bases). V was trimmed by 1 base and J by 2 bases, leaving 11 bases between them. CDR3 size: 15 residues. Per germline, CDR1 SGHVS and CDR2 FQNEAQ.

In nucleotides, the CDR3 is TGTGCCAGCAGCCAGGGCGGGGGAGGTAGGAGCAATCAGCCCCAGCATTTT. Amino acid sequence: CASSQGGGGRSNQPQHF. V gene TRBV5-4 combines with J gene TRBJ1-5, with D possibly TRBD1 on 5 matching bases. Germline loops: CDR1 SGHNT, CDR2 YYREEE (reference sequence). Trimming pared 4 bases from V and 1 base from J, leaving 18 bases between. The CDR3 is made up of 17 amino acids.

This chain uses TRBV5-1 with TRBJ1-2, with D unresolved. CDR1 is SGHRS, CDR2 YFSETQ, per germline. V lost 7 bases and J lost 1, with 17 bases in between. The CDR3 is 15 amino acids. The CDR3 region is CASAKDGSLNYGYTF. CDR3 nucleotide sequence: TGCGCCAGCGCAAAGGACGGGAGCCTTAACTATGGCTACACCTTC.

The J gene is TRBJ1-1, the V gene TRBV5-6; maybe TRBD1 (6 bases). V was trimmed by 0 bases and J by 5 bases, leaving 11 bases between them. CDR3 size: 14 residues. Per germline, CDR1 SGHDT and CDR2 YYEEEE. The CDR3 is CASSLDRVGTEAFF. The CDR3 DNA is TGTGCCAGCAGCTTGGACAGGGTGGGAACTGAAGCTTTCTTT.

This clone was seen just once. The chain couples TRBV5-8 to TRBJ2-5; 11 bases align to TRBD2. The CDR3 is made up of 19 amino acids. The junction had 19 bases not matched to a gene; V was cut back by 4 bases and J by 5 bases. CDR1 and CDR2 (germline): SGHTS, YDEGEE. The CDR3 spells CASSPGQGGTSGRLETQYF. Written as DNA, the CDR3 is TGTGCCAGCAGCCCGGGACAGGGCGGGACTAGCGGCAGGTTGGAGACCCAGTACTTC.

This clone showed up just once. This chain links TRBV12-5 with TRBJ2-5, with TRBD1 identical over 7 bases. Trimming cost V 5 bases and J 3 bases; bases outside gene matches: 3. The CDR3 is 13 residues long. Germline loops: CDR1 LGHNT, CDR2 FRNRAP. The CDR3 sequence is CASGADREETQYF. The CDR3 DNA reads TGTGCTAGTGGTGCAGACAGGGAAGAGACCCAGTACTTC.

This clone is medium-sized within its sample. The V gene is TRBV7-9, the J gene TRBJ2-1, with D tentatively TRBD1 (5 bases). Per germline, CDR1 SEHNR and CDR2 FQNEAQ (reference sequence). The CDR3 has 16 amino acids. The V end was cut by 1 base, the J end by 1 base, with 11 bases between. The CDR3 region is CASSLGSGPSYNEQFF. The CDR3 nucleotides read TGTGCCAGCAGCTTAGGGTCAGGGCCATCCTACAATGAGCAGTTCTTC.

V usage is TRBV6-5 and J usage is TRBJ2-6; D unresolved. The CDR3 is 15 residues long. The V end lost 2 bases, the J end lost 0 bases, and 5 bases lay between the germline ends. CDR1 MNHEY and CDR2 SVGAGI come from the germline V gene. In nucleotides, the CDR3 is TGTGCCAGCAGTTACCTTCTCTCTGGGGCCAACGTCCTGACTTTC. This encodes CASSYLLSGANVLTF.

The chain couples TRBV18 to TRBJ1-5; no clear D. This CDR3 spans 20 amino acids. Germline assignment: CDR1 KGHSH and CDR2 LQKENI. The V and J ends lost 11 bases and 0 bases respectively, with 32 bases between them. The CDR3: CARPPILSWFRRDSNQPQHF. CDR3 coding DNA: TGTGCCCGACCACCGATTCTCTCGTGGTTCAGGAGGGATAGCAATCAGCCCCAGCATTTT.

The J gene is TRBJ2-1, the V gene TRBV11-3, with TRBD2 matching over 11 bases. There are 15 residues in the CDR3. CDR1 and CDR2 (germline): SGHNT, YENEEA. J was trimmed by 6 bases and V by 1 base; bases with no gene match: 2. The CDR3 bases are TGTGCCAGCAGCTTAGCCGGGACTAGCGGCAATGAGCAGTTCTTC. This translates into CASSLAGTSGNEQFF. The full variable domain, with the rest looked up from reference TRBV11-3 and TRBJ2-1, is EAGVVQSPRYKIIEKKQPVAFWCNPISGHNTLYWYLQNLGQGPELLIRYENEEAVDDSQLPKDRFSAERLKGVDSTLKIQPAELGDSAVYLCASSLAGTSGNEQFFGPGTRLTVL.

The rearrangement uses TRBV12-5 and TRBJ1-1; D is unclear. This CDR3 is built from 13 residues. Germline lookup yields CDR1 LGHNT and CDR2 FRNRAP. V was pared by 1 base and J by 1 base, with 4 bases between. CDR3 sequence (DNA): TGTGCTAGTGGTTTGGCGAGGAACACTGAAGCTTTCTTT. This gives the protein CASGLARNTEAFF.

The CDR3 here is CASSLALGSSSTDTQYF. DNA of the CDR3: TGTGCCAGCAGCTTAGCCTTGGGCAGCTCAAGCACAGATACGCAGTATTTT. The V gene is TRBV11-3, the J gene TRBJ2-3; D is uncertain. Trimming took off 1 base at V and 0 bases at J, with 14 bases between the two ends. Germline lookup yields CDR1 SGHNT and CDR2 YENEEA. The CDR3 length is 17 residues.

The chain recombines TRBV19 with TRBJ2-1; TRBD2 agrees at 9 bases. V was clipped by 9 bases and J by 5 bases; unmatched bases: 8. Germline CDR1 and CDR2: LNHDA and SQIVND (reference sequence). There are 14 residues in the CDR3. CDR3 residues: CASQAGLANNEQFF. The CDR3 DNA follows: TGTGCCAGCCAGGCGGGACTAGCAAACAATGAGCAGTTCTTC.

The CDR3 DNA reads as TGTGCCAGCAGCGCTTCCGGGACAGGGTTTAACTATGGCTACACCTTC. It specifies CASSASGTGFNYGYTF. This sequence joins TRBV9 and TRBJ1-2; the match to TRBD1 covers 9 bases. Germline CDR1 is SGDLS and CDR2 is YYNGEE. The V segment lost 3 bases and the J segment 1 base; nucleotides outside the gene matches: 7. This CDR3 has 16 residues.

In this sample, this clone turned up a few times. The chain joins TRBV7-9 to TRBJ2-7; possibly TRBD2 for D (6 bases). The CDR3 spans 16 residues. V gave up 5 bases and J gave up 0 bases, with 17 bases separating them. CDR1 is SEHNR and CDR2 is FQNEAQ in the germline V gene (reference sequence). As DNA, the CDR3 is TGTGCCAGCAGCCCTAAAATCGGGAGCAGCTCCTACGAGCAGTACTTC. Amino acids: CASSPKIGSSSYEQYF.

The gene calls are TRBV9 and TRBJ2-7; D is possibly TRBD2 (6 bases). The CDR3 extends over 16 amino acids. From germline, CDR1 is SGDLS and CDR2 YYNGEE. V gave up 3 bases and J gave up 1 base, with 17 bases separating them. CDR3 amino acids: CASSGPRGSGSYEQYF. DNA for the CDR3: TGTGCCAGCAGCGGACCCCGGGGTAGCGGTTCCTACGAGCAGTACTTC.

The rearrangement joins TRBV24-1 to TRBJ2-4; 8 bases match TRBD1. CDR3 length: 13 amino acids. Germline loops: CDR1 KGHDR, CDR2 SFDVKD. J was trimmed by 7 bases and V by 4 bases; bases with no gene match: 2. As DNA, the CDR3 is TGTGCCACCAGTGACTGGACAGGGAACATTCAGTACTTC. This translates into CATSDWTGNIQYF.

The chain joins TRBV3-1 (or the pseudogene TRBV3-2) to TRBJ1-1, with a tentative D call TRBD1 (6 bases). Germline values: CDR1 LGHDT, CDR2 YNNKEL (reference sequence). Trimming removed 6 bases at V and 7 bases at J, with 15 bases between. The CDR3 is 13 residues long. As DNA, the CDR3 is TGTGCCAGCAGTCAGGGTGGGGGCAATGAAGCTTTCTTT. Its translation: CASSQGGGNEAFF.

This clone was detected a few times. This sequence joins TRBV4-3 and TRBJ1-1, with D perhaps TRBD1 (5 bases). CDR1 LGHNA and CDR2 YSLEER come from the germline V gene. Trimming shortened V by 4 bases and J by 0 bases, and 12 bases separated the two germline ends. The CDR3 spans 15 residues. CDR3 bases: TGCGCCAGCAGCCCAGGACACCCGATGAACACTGAAGCTTTCTTT. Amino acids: CASSPGHPMNTEAFF.

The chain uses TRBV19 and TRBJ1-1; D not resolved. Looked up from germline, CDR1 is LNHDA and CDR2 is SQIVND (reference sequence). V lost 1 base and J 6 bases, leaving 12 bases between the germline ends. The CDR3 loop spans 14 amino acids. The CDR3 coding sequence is TGTGCCAGTAGTATAGTGGCGGGAAGGGCTGAAGCTTTCTTT. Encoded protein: CASSIVAGRAEAFF.

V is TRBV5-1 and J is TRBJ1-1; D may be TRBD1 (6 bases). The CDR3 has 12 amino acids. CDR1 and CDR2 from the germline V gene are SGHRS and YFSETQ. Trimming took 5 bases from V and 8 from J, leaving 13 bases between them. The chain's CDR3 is CASRASGTEAFF. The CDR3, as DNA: TGCGCCAGCAGGGCTTCGGGGACAGAAGCTTTCTTT.

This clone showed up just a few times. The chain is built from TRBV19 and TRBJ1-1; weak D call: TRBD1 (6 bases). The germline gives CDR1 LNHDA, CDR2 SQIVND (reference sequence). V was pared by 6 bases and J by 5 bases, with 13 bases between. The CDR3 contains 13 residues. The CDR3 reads CASRDSPGTEAFF. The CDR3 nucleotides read TGTGCCAGTAGGGACAGCCCTGGGACTGAAGCTTTCTTT. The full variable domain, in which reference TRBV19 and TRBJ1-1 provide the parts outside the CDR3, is DGGITQSPKYLFRKEGQNVTLSCEQNLNHDAMYWYRQDPGQGLRLIYYSQIVNDFQKGDIAEGYSVSREKKESFPLTVTSAQKNPTAFYLCASRDSPGTEAFFGQGTRLTVV.

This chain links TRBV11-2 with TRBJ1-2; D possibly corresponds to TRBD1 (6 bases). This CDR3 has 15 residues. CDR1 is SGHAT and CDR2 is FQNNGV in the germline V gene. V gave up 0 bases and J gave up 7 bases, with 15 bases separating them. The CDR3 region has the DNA TGTGCCAGCAGCTTAGAGGGCAGGGGTTTAGGTGGCTACACCTTC. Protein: CASSLEGRGLGGYTF.